Shown below are 24 T cell receptor beta chains from a single sample sequenced in a study of human T cells and chemical hapten exposure. TCRdb ran MiXCR on the 5' RACE reads and lists one entry per CDR3 protein. This sample yields approximately 81,000 distinct CDR3 sequences, of which about 8% are seen a single time; around 2% belongs to the top ten. Sequencing started from total RNA isolated from unfractionated whole blood. Receptors originate from a male donor in good health.

The chain uses TRBV11-2 and TRBJ1-2, with TRBD1 identical over 9 bases. CDR1 and CDR2 (germline): SGHAT, FQNNGV. The CDR3 consists of 14 residues. The V and J ends lost 6 bases and 7 bases, in that order; junction bases with no gene match: 9. CDR3 region: CASRLNRGPSGYTF. DNA of the CDR3: TGTGCCAGCAGATTAAACAGGGGGCCATCTGGCTACACCTTC. Variable domain in full (rest from reference TRBV11-2 and TRBJ1-2): EAGVAQSPRYKIIEKRQSVAFWCNPISGHATLYWYQQILGQGPKLLIQFQNNGVVDDSQLPKDRFSAERLKGVDSTLKIQPAKLEDSAVYLCASRLNRGPSGYTFGSGTRLTVV.

This clonotype appeared many times. Here the CDR3 DNA reads TGTGCCAGCAGCGCCGGGACATCGACTGAAGCTTTCTTT. This sequence encodes CASSAGTSTEAFF. J is TRBJ1-1 and V is TRBV5-4; TRBD1 might be the D (6 bases). The CDR3 sequence is 13 residues long. Between the trimmed V and J ends, which lost 4 bases and 5 bases, there was a span of 12 bases. From germline, CDR1 is SGHNT and CDR2 YYREEE (reference sequence).

The chain joins TRBV12-3 or TRBV12-4 to TRBJ2-3; D gene uncertain. This CDR3 is built from 14 residues. V shed 1 base and J shed 8 bases, with 13 bases lying between them. The CDR3, as DNA: TGTGCCAGCAGTTTAGATGTCAGCACTGGTACGCAGTATTTT. This sequence encodes CASSLDVSTGTQYF.

This clonotype was recorded many times. The chain links TRBV29-1 to TRBJ2-3, with TRBD2 matching over 12 bases. This CDR3 is built from 15 residues. Trimming took 6 bases from V and 4 from J; bases not matched to a gene: 8. CDR1 SQVTM and CDR2 ANQGSEA come from the germline V gene. CDR3 amino acids: CSVPTSGRSADTQYF. CDR3 sequence (DNA): TGCAGCGTGCCTACTAGCGGGAGGTCAGCAGATACGCAGTATTTT.

This clonotype was recorded a few times. The chain uses TRBV14 and TRBJ1-3, with D unresolved. The V and J ends lost 5 bases and 2 bases respectively, with 4 bases between them. Germline CDR1 SGHDN, CDR2 FVKESK. The CDR3 spans 12 residues. The CDR3 reads CASSGTGNTIYF. DNA of the CDR3: TGTGCCAGCAGCGGAACTGGAAACACCATATATTTT.

The chain links TRBV12-3 or TRBV12-4 to TRBJ1-2; 10 nucleotides agree with TRBD1. The CDR3 totals 15 residues. The V and J ends lost 2 bases and 8 bases, in that order; junction bases with no gene match: 8. The CDR3 spells CASSLTGTGESGYTF. CDR3 DNA: TGTGCCAGCAGTTTAACCGGGACAGGGGAGAGCGGCTACACCTTC.

This sequence joins TRBV19 and TRBJ1-5, with D unclear. CDR1 and CDR2 (germline): LNHDA, SQIVND (reference sequence). The CDR3 loop spans 15 amino acids. The ends were cut back, 0 bases at V and 1 base at J, with 7 bases in the middle. The CDR3 protein is CASSIDQRSNQPQHF. CDR3 bases: TGTGCCAGTAGTATAGATCAGCGCAGCAATCAGCCCCAGCATTTT.

The sample holds a few counts of this clonotype. V usage is TRBV27 and J usage is TRBJ1-1, with D perhaps matching TRBD1 (5 bases). The CDR3 loop spans 16 amino acids. Germline V gene sequence: CDR1 MNHEY, CDR2 SMNVEV (reference sequence). Trimming removed 2 bases at V and 0 bases at J, with 13 bases between. CDR3 sequence (DNA): TGTGCCAGCAGTTTACGGGCAGGGCACATGAACACTGAAGCTTTCTTT. Protein: CASSLRAGHMNTEAFF.

This clonotype was detected many times. The chain is built from TRBV7-8 and TRBJ2-1; 14 bases match TRBD2. The V gene's germline CDR1 is SGHVS and CDR2 FQNEAQ. The CDR3 consists of 17 residues. V lost 1 base, J lost 12 bases, and 11 bases stayed unmatched. The CDR3 DNA reads as TGTGCCAGCAGCTTAGAGATGGGACTAGCGGGAGATTGGGGGCAGTTCTTC. Its translation is CASSLEMGLAGDWGQFF.

Turning to this clonotype: A single base separates this from a much larger clone, so it may be a read error. J is TRBJ2-1 and V is TRBV5-3, with D perhaps TRBD2 (5 bases). TRBV5-3 is an ORF, and what it does is uncertain. V was pared by 2 bases and J by 7 bases, with 16 bases between. This CDR3 comprises 15 residues. The CDR3 sequence: CARSFNGDYRNEQFF. The CDR3, as DNA: TGTGCCAGAAGCTTTAACGGGGATTATAGGAATGAGCAGTTCTTC.

For this clonotype: This could be a read error, since a much larger clone is one nucleotide away. V and J are TRBV29-1 and TRBJ2-5, with D perhaps TRBD2 (5 bases). The CDR3 loop spans 14 amino acids. Germline V gives CDR1 SQVTM, CDR2 ANQGSEA. The V end lost 3 bases, the J end lost 3 bases, and 14 bases lay between the germline ends. For the CDR3, the DNA is TGCAGCGTTGACTTGCAAAATAGCGAAGAGACCCAGTACTTC. As protein: CSVDLQNSEETQYF.

V gene TRBV7-9 combines with J gene TRBJ2-5; D is undetermined. Per the germline V gene, CDR1 is SEHNR and CDR2 is FQNEAQ (reference sequence). The CDR3 totals 12 residues. The ends were cut back, 3 bases at V and 5 bases at J, with 7 bases in the middle. The CDR3 sequence is CASSFPTETQYF. The CDR3 bases are TGTGCCAGCAGCTTCCCCACGGAGACCCAGTACTTC.

This clonotype was observed many times. The V call is TRBV6-4, the J call TRBJ2-2; the match to TRBD1 covers 9 bases. The CDR3 sequence is 14 residues long. From germline, CDR1 is MRHNA and CDR2 SNTAGT. The V segment lost 4 bases and the J segment 3 bases; nucleotides outside the gene matches: 0. CDR3 coding DNA: TGTGCCAGCAGTGGGGACAGGGACACCGGGGAGCTGTTTTTT. Its translation is CASSGDRDTGELFF.

V and J are TRBV6-5 and TRBJ1-5; TRBD1 is a possible D gene (5 bases). This CDR3 has 14 residues. Germline V gene data show CDR1 as MNHEY and CDR2 as SVGAGI. V was shortened by 0 bases and J by 7 bases, with 10 bases between the two germline ends. The CDR3 region is CASSYSRGSQPQHF. The CDR3 DNA reads TGTGCCAGCAGTTACTCGCGGGGGAGCCAGCCCCAGCATTTT.

The chain combines TRBV6-5 with TRBJ1-5; possible D gene TRBD1, 6 bases. Germline lookup yields CDR1 MNHEY and CDR2 SVGAGI. V gave up 4 bases and J gave up 2 bases, with 24 bases separating them. The CDR3 spans 19 residues. The CDR3 spells CASSSASPYRERGNQPQHF. CDR3 coding DNA: TGTGCCAGCAGTTCTGCCAGCCCCTACAGGGAGCGGGGCAATCAGCCCCAGCATTTT.

V usage is TRBV7-6 and J usage is TRBJ2-3; no clear D gene. V was pared by 5 bases and J by 1 base, with 10 bases between. The CDR3 spans 14 residues. Germline assignment: CDR1 SGHVS and CDR2 FNYEAQ. The CDR3 DNA reads TGTGCCAGCAGCCCGAAACGGGGCACAGATACGCAGTATTTT. Translation gives CASSPKRGTDTQYF.

This chain connects TRBV7-2 to TRBJ1-6, with TRBD1 matching 8 bases. This CDR3 comprises 15 residues. Germline-derived CDR1 and CDR2 are SGHTA and FQGNSA. Losses at the gene ends were 4 bases for V and 7 bases for J; bases not matched to a gene: 6. CDR3 bases: TGTGCCAGCAGCTACCAACAGGGGGGGAATTCACCCCTCCACTTT. Its protein product is CASSYQQGGNSPLHF.

This clonotype was recorded a few times. The CDR3, as DNA: TGTGCCAGCAGCTTAGAAAGGCGGAACACTGAAGCTTTCTTT. Its protein is CASSLERRNTEAFF. The chain joins TRBV11-2 to TRBJ1-1; D remains unclear. This CDR3 is built from 14 residues. Germline V gene sequence: CDR1 SGHAT, CDR2 FQNNGV. The V gene lost 0 bases and the J gene lost 1 base, with 6 bases spanning the gap.

The chain links TRBV5-1 to TRBJ1-6; D perhaps matches TRBD1 (5 bases). CDR3 length equals 15 residues. The germline V gene has CDR1 SGHRS and CDR2 YFSETQ. Trimming removed 0 bases from V and 8 bases from J, with 12 bases in between. The CDR3 DNA follows: TGCGCCAGCAGCTTGGCCAGGCCAGGGTATTCACCCCTCCACTTT. This translates into CASSLARPGYSPLHF.

The chain employs TRBV6-2 or TRBV6-3 and TRBJ1-1, with unresolved D. This CDR3 has 13 residues. Trimming removed 8 bases at V and 1 base at J, with 11 bases between. Germline V gene sequence: CDR1 MNHEY, CDR2 SVGEGT. CDR3 bases: TGTGCCAGCGGCTTGGCGCCGAACACTGAAGCTTTCTTT. Amino acid sequence: CASGLAPNTEAFF.

This clonotype was detected ten times or more. The V call is TRBV9, the J call TRBJ2-3; 7 positions agree with TRBD1. V dropped 3 bases and J dropped 0; count of bases not matched to a gene: 1. Germline-derived CDR1 and CDR2 are SGDLS and YYNGEE. The CDR3 length is 14 residues. CDR3 in amino acids: CASSATGSTDTQYF. The CDR3 DNA reads as TGTGCCAGCAGCGCGACAGGGAGCACAGATACGCAGTATTTT.

Ten or more counts support this clonotype. This chain uses TRBV12-3 or TRBV12-4 with TRBJ1-2; 12 nucleotides agree with TRBD1. This CDR3 is 16 amino acids long. After removal of 5 bases from V and 6 bases from J, the junction contained 10 bases not matched to a gene. DNA for the CDR3: TGTGCCAGCAGTCTTGGGACAGGGGGCGTTAGGGATGGCTACACCTTC. It yields the protein CASSLGTGGVRDGYTF.

J is TRBJ1-1 and V is TRBV4-3, with TRBD1 matching 7 bases. V trimming: 9 bases; J trimming: 4 bases; junction bases outside the gene matches: 8. From germline, CDR1 is LGHNA and CDR2 YSLEER. The CDR3 consists of 13 residues. The CDR3 here is CASTGERTTEAFF. CDR3 in DNA: TGCGCCAGTACAGGGGAAAGGACCACTGAAGCTTTCTTT.

This clonotype came up a few times. CDR3 residues: CASSLGRGRTEAFF. The DNA of the CDR3 is TGTGCCAGCAGTTTGGGCAGGGGGCGCACTGAAGCTTTCTTT. The chain links TRBV12-3 or TRBV12-4 to TRBJ1-1; 8 nucleotides agree with TRBD1. Trimming removed 3 bases from V and 4 bases from J; junction bases left unmatched: 4. The CDR3 loop spans 14 amino acids.